This T cell receptor (beta chain) was identified during a study of cytomegalovirus exposure and HLA in healthy donors (dated by TCRdb to 2016 to 2017). Regarding the research as a whole: An earlier analysis of approximately 550 of the donors reported roughly 300 Gb of sequence data and around 120 million unique TCR beta sequences from about 180 million T cells. An early release that covered about 600 HLA-typed donors contained around 300 gigabases of sequencing data and 75 million to 100 million unique TCR sequences. The genetic ancestry cluster associated with self-reported Caucasian donors included 70% to 85% of the roughly 390 genotyped donors. The aim of the study was to test whether cataloging public T cell receptors could identify signatures of past pathogen exposure. The study profiled the T cell repertoires of fewer than 850 subjects by immunosequencing and related them to cytomegalovirus serostatus. Along with the roughly 710-subject first cohort, a separate validation cohort of approximately 110 different subjects was used. The study combined high-throughput TCR immunosequencing, statistical association of individual TCRs with disease status, and machine learning to predict cytomegalovirus infection status. To study patterns of TCR occurrence, a later analysis re-analyzed previously published TCR beta repertoires from more than 550 donors and added high-resolution HLA genotyping. The later analysis used no new phenotypic data to find candidate immune exposures, relying instead on TCR beta sequences and their occurrence across donors. To decide whether each TCR beta V gene segment behaved as functional or pseudogenic, an earlier analysis of fewer than 750 of the donors relied on high-throughput TCR beta sequencing. Donor age, sex, ethnicity and CMV serostatus were compiled together with the repertoire data. Genome-wide SNP genotypes for about three fifths of the 666 donors were used in a later genetic analysis, which treated that subset as a discovery cohort. All discovery cohort repertoires had been generated on a single sequencing platform. HLA typing covered class I and class II loci at four-digit resolution. The number of typed donors differed by locus: about 620-640 for A, B, C, DRB1 and DQB1; 500 to 550 for DQA1; 606 for DPA1; and 400 to 480 for DPB1. Four or five DR-DQ haplotypes were treated as single units for association and clustering because of strong linkage in the cohort. Among 300 to 500 genotyped donors of the cohort, an average of around 220,000 unique TCR beta nucleotide sequences was sequenced per donor, of which about 19% were non-productive. Results the study describes overall, beyond this receptor: In the study, around 150 TCR beta chains were listed as associated with cytomegalovirus. The authors suggested that the approach could potentially be extended to other disease states and immunological phenotypes. When HLA alleles, especially DR and DQ, strongly co-occurred, attributing TCR associations to individual alleles was difficult. Cytomegalovirus status was reported to be diagnosed by the classifier with high specificity and sensitivity in both the original and validation cohorts. In an earlier analysis of 500 to 650 of the donors, most TCR beta V segments appeared in productive rearrangements about 90% or about 30% of the time, broadly matching IMGT annotations. According to a later analysis, most CMV-associated TCR beta chains appeared to be HLA-restricted, and the HLA associations seemed to be driven largely by CMV exposure. A further reported finding was that TCR beta sequences accurately predicted the HLA-A and HLA-B alleles for most subjects in the first cohort. In a later genetic analysis, a missense DCLRE1C variant was associated with V-gene and J-gene trimming of TCR beta chains, and the association was replicated in an independent cohort. A cluster of highly shared sequence variants was judged likely to represent a technical artifact of the sequencing pipeline. Because some donors lacked HLA typing at each locus, the association tests relied only on the typed subset. Roughly uniform sequencing depth across donors was assumed in presence/absence analyses, although this assumption may not hold. In this cohort, only TCR beta chains were sequenced, and detectable features were limited by the absence of alpha or paired-chain data. Because counts were too low, seventeen rarely observed V segments, including chromosome 9 orphons, were excluded from the earlier analysis of fewer than 650 of the donors. Immune exposure information for the cohort was limited to CMV serostatus. In a later analysis, HLA-associated TCR beta chains showed more clonal expansion and lower generation probabilities than non-associated chains that were equally common. Several of the top co-occurrence clusters appeared to be linked to parvovirus B19, influenza, CMV and Epstein-Barr virus, according to a later analysis. In a later genetic analysis, fewer N-insertions in productive TCRs were reported among donors in an Asian-associated ancestry cluster than the approximately 710-donor mean. A later analysis associated approximately 17,000 TCR beta sequences with specific HLA alleles at a false discovery rate of 0.05. Across donors, most TCR sequences were observed very rarely, whereas some public TCRs were present in many individuals. In a later analysis, the rate of TCR association differed among HLA loci, with DRB1 alleles having the most associated TCRs and HLA-C alleles having the fewest. Correlated functional status among segregating V segments might be attributable to linkage disequilibrium, but an unknown experimental factor could not be ruled out. Some IMGT-functional V segments, including TRBV6-2 and TRBV6-3, could not be distinguished by the 87-base-pair reads and were therefore excluded. In vitro tests confirmed that a few of the cytomegalovirus-associated TCR beta chains recognize cytomegalovirus antigens.

The cohort consisted of 600 or so healthy bone marrow donors. Cohort members were all nominally healthy when sampled, although unrecorded immune exposures were likely present. The donor tested CMV seronegative and was one of the 352 seronegative cohort members. A peripheral blood sample was provided by each donor, and peripheral blood mononuclear cells were used for TCR beta sequencing. Genomic DNA was extracted from the blood cell samples with the Qiagen DNeasy Blood Extraction Kit. Libraries were made using the immunoSEQ multiplex PCR assay. A mixture of 60 forward primers for TCR Vbeta segments and 13 reverse primers for TCR Jbeta segments was used in the multiplex PCR. A multiplex PCR assay on genomic DNA amplified the CDR3 region of rearranged TCR beta genes. The Illumina HiSeq System was used to sequence the amplified TCR beta libraries as 87-base-pair reads. Turning to the authors' computational methods: A later analysis counted 75 million to 100 million unique TCR beta chains across the 640 or so repertoires, and around 9.9 million of these chains were shared by at least two donors. Raw reads were error-corrected and collapsed into unique sequences by a nearest-neighbor algorithm in which closely related sequences were merged to remove PCR and sequencing errors. Alignment of CDR3 sequences to IMGT reference sequences was used to assign V, D and J gene segments. Each retained sequence needed at least a six-nucleotide match to both a V gene segment and a J gene segment. A rearrangement was called productive if the CDR3 had no stop codons and remained in frame with V and J, and every other rearrangement was called non-productive. Following IMGT convention, CDR3 was defined as the stretch from the second conserved V-encoded cysteine to the conserved J-encoded phenylalanine. The earlier analysis of roughly 590 of the donors excluded any sequence lacking an unambiguous match to a single V gene segment. In an earlier analysis of approximately 550 of the donors, V segments were called functional above 56.7% productive rearrangements and were called segregating when the between-donor standard deviation exceeded 5%. To diagnose cytomegalovirus status from the catalog of TCR beta chain sequences, a statistical classification framework was built. In a later analysis, V and J genes were assigned by comparing TCR nucleotide sequences against IMGT/GENE-DB human TR gene sequences. The TCRdist pipeline was used in a later analysis to assign CDR3 sequences and most-parsimonious VDJ recombination scenarios. A later analysis defined each TCR beta chain by its CDR3 amino acid sequence plus V-gene family, and excluded reads lacking a unique V-gene family. A later analysis removed roughly 590 highly shared, low-generation-probability nucleotide sequences to deal with suspected cross-contamination and a sequencing artifact. For each public chain, a later analysis derived a clonal expansion index from normalized ranks of inferred template counts within each repertoire. A later analysis computed generation probabilities with a VDJ recombination model fitted to out-of-frame rearrangements, and checked the results against IGoR. A later analysis scored TCR-TCR, TCR-HLA and TCR-CMV co-occurrence with hypergeometric tests, applying a repertoire-size bias correction to TCR pairs. To estimate false discovery rates, a later analysis permuted the HLA or CMV assignments 20 times. In a later analysis, co-occurring TCRs were grouped using DBSCAN, and TCRdist sequence similarity was added for clustering within HLA-allele-positive subsets. Co-occurrence clustering excluded repertoires with fewer than 30,000 or more than 120,000 public chains, plus five with anomalous nucleotide sharing. Not all clones reach the TCRdb copy of this immuneACCESS table, which keeps in-frame sequences only. Checked studies attribute under half of the gap to unresolved V genes and leave the rest unexplained. V and J calls and clone size are copied from that table; D and trimming were computed from the DNA. For this sample the table gives fewer than 200,000 clones, of which about four fifths were detected only once. The ten largest clones add up to under 15% of the sample.

As for this clone: It lacks a known antigen. One base away there is no much larger clone; base qualities are not given.

The junction carries 16 bases between V and J, which are trimmed by 3 bases and 4 bases respectively. Taken from cysteine to phenylalanine, the CDR3 has 15 residues. The entry retains the CDR3 DNA only, 45 bases that are in frame from base 1. From the germline V gene, CDR1 is SGDLS and CDR2 is YYNGEE. The sequence is built from TRBV9 and TRBJ1-2; a weak D assignment points to TRBD1 (6 bases agree). This TCR was sampled from a woman aged 45 to 65 in good health and CMV-seronegative. The specimen was PBMCs. The DNA is TGTGCCAGCAGCGCCAACTCGGGACACCTCTATGGCTACACCTTC. The translation is CASSANSGHLYGYTF.